This section outlines one T cell receptor beta chain sequence together with its context. This clonotype was counted ten times or more. Its antigen target is currently unknown. No base quality information exists; no much larger clone differs at one position. TCR cDNA was synthesized by 5'RACE template switching, through which a universal primer site and unique molecular identifiers were introduced. cDNA synthesis was primed from both the TCR alpha and TCR beta constant segments. Two PCR steps were used to amplify libraries, with sample barcodes and sequencing adapters being added in the second step. Sequencing of libraries was done on Illumina HiSeq 2500 (2x100 bp) or NovaSeq (2x150 bp). The study's processing was this. Demultiplexing of reads and collapsing into UMI consensus sequences were performed with MIGEC, and V(D)J alignment was carried out with MiXCR. Vaccine-responding clonotypes were defined with edgeR using replicate PBMC samples, requiring FDR below 0.01 and a log2 fold change above 5 up to day 15. Each bulk clonotype received a CD4 or CD8 identity based on whether the sequenced CD4 or CD8 repertoire contained that clonotype at higher abundance. Using fastp at Q25 and MiXCR, TCRdb reprocessed the public reads and kept productive beta chains. Rows are unified per CDR3 protein, each entry keeping the most common DNA and genes. The V and J calls reflect TCRdb's pipeline rather than the authors' work. The sample table shows roughly 120,000 distinct CDR3 sequences, and 7.4% are seen once. Nearly 2.5% of the sample is taken by the ten largest.

The trim is 0 bases for V and 6 bases for J, with a gap of 14 bases between the germline ends. Looking up the germline V gene yields CDR1 MGHRA and CDR2 YSYEKL. The CDR3 starts with the cysteine, ends with the phenylalanine, and has 16 residues. The DNA shown is the 48-base CDR3, in frame from base 1. The entry originates in a study of T cells after yellow fever vaccination (dated by TCRdb to between 2018 and 2021). Background for the entire study: The SMART-Seq v4 Ultra Low Input RNA kit was used to prepare libraries from fractions with low cell numbers. Bulk PBMC replicates and cell subsets were isolated from blood drawn at multiple timepoints before and after both primary and secondary immunization. To follow T-cell clones before and after primary and booster YFV17D yellow fever vaccination, bulk TCR alpha and beta repertoires were sequenced over time. Two healthy male donors, one aged 18 to 30 and one aged 30 to 40 years, made up the cohort.

In the paper's terms, the treatment or condition label means: live attenuated yellow fever vaccine strain. A standard Ficoll-Paque protocol was used to isolate PBMCs from peripheral blood. CD4 and CD8 T-cell fractions were isolated with Dynabeads CD4 and CD8 positive selection kits. TriZol was used to extract RNA from bulk PBMCs, CD4 and CD8 fractions, and dextramer-positive and dextramer-negative fractions. What the research found in general, with its limitations: Only a couple of donors were included in the study, so the extent to which the findings can be generalized is limited. Most clones expanded after primary vaccination were re-detected after the booster (96% of CD4 and 88% of CD8), suggesting broad memory maintenance. Computational filtering was needed because FACS-sorted repertoires could contain abundant contaminating clonotypes from the bulk population. The secondary T-cell response was found to be weaker but faster than the primary response, with a peak reached on day 5 rather than on day 15. A small fraction of clonotypes appeared in both the CD4 and CD8 compartments, likely as a result of convergent recombination.

The clonotype was recovered from a man aged 18 to 29 who received the YFV17D yellow fever vaccine. Sequencing used CD4+ T cells sorted from PBMCs, obtained about 10 days after the first yellow fever vaccination. The chain links TRBV4-1 with TRBJ2-2, with an unclear D gene assignment. The sequenced DNA: TGCGCCAGCAGCCAAGATGGGCGCCCTCGGGCCGGGGAGCTGTTTTTT. Its protein product is CASSQDGRPRAGELFF.